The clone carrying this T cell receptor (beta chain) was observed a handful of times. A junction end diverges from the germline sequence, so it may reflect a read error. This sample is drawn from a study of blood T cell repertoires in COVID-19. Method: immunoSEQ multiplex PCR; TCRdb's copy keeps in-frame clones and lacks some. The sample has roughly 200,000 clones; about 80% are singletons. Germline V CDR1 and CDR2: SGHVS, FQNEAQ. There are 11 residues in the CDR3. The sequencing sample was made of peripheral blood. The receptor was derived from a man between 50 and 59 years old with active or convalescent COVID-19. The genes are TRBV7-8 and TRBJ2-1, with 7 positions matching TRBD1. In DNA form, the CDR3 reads TGTGCCAGCAGCCCAGGGGGACCCCAAATCTTC. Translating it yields CASSPGGPQIF.